This T cell receptor beta chain is from a study of cytomegalovirus exposure and HLA in healthy donors. The study's findings and limits: It was in a later analysis that TCR association rates were seen to vary by HLA locus, highest for DRB1 and lowest for HLA-C. Cytomegalovirus association was assigned to approximately 160 TCR beta chains.

The PCR was carried out with 60 Vbeta primers and 13 Jbeta primers. Sequenced by immunoSEQ multiplex PCR; TCRdb stores in-frame clones only, minus some. The sample holds 120,000 to 150,000 clones, about 74% seen once. J gave up 11 bases and V 6 bases, and 22 bases lay outside the gene matches. The CDR3 is 17 residues long. Germline V gives CDR1 SNHLY, CDR2 FYNNEI. With regard to this clone: Antigen specificity is unknown.

Each of the donors was a healthy bone marrow donor. The chain is built from TRBV2 and TRBJ2-5; the match to TRBD2 covers 9 bases. The origin of this receptor is a man in his forties in good health and CMV-seropositive. The sample taken for sequencing was PBMCs. CDR3 sequence: CASSPLSGLALNTEQYF. For the CDR3, the DNA is TGTGCCAGCAGCCCGCTCTCGGGACTAGCCCTAAACACAGAGCAGTACTTC. Using reference TRBV2 and TRBJ2-5 for the parts outside the CDR3, the full variable domain is EPEVTQTPSHQVTQMGQEVILRCVPISNHLYFYWYRQILGQKVEFLVSFYNNEISEKSEIFDDQFSVERPDGSNFTLKIRSTKLEDSAMYFCASSPLSGLALNTEQYFGPGTRLLVL.